The 5 T cell receptor beta chains in this list originate from one sample, sequenced in a study of shared clonotypes between healthy human individuals. Produced via immunoSEQ multiplex PCR; TCRdb's table is partial and in-frame only. Of around 2.3 million clones in the sample, approximately 96% were seen once. Sequences were obtained from naive CD4+ T cells sorted from blood. The subset here: CD45RA+ positively selected. These TCRs come from a man aged 18-30 years in good health.

The chain couples TRBV4-3 to TRBJ2-3; unclear D gene. V gave up 0 bases and J gave up 2 bases, with 9 bases separating them. The CDR3 is made up of 15 amino acids. Looked up from germline, CDR1 is LGHNA and CDR2 is YSLEER. Here the CDR3 DNA reads TGCGCCAGCAGCCAAGACTTTACTGCCACAGATACGCAGTATTTT. Its protein is CASSQDFTATDTQYF.

This sequence joins TRBV15 and TRBJ2-7; 9 nucleotides match TRBD2. V lost 5 bases, J lost 5 bases, and 10 bases stayed unmatched. The CDR3 consists of 15 residues. Germline assignment: CDR1 LNHNV and CDR2 YYDKDF (reference sequence). CDR3 in DNA: TGTGCCACCAGCGAGCCCGGGACTAGCTTCGACGAGCAGTACTTC. Its protein is CATSEPGTSFDEQYF.

This chain uses TRBV21-1 with TRBJ2-1; the table's D call, TRBD2, has no DNA check behind it. TRBV21-1 is a documented pseudogene. The CDR3 runs to 14 residues. DNA for the CDR3: TGTGCCAGCAGCCCCCGGGGGGGGCACAATGAGCAGTTCTTC. This encodes CASSPRGGHNEQFF.

The V call is TRBV10-3, the J call TRBJ2-7; possible D gene TRBD2, 6 bases. The germline V and J ends were trimmed by 0 bases and 9 bases, with 18 bases remaining between them. Germline CDR1 reads ENHRY; CDR2 reads SYGVKD. The CDR3 consists of 15 residues. CDR3 sequence: CAISESGGPNGGQYF. For the CDR3, the DNA is TGTGCCATCAGTGAGTCCGGGGGACCTAATGGCGGGCAGTACTTC.

The CDR3 bases are TGTGCCATCAGTTCGACAGGGCAAACTGAAGCTTTCTTT. It specifies CAISSTGQTEAFF. The chain links TRBV10-3 to TRBJ1-1; TRBD1 matches at 7 bases. The CDR3 is 13 amino acids. The ends lost 5 bases at V and 5 bases at J; junction bases unmatched: 5. The germline CDR1 and CDR2 sequences are ENHRY and SYGVKD.